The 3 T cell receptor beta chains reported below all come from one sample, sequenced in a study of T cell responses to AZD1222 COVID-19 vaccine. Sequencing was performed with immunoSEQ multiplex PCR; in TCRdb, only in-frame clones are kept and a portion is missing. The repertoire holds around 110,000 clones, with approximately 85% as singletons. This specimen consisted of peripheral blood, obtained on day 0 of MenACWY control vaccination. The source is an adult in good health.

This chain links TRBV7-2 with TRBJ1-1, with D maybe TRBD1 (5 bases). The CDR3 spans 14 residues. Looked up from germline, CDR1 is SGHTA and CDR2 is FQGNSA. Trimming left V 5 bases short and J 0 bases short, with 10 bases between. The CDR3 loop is CASSPGGLNTEAFF. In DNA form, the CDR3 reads TGTGCCAGCAGCCCGGGGGGGTTGAACACTGAAGCTTTCTTT.

CDR3 sequence (DNA): TGTGCCAGCAGCTTCACAGGGATAAACTCCTATAATTCACCCCTCCACTTT. Translated: CASSFTGINSYNSPLHF. The genes are TRBV7-8 and TRBJ1-6; D is possibly TRBD1 (6 bases). The CDR3 is 17 amino acids. Trimming cost V 3 bases and J 0 bases, with 12 bases left between them. CDR1 is SGHVS and CDR2 is FQNEAQ in the germline V gene. Filled out from reference TRBV7-8 and TRBJ1-6, the complete variable domain reads GAGVSQSPRYKVAKRGQDVALRCDPISGHVSLFWYQQALGQGPEFLTYFQNEAQLDKSGLPSDRFFAERPEGSVSTLKIQRTQQEDSAVYLCASSFTGINSYNSPLHFGNGTRLTVT.

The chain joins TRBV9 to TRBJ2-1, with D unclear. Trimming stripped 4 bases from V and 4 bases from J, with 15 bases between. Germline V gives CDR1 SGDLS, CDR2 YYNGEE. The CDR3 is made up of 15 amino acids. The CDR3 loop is CASSLDLAPYNEQFF. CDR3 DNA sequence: TGTGCCAGCAGCCTCGACTTGGCCCCTTACAATGAGCAGTTCTTC.